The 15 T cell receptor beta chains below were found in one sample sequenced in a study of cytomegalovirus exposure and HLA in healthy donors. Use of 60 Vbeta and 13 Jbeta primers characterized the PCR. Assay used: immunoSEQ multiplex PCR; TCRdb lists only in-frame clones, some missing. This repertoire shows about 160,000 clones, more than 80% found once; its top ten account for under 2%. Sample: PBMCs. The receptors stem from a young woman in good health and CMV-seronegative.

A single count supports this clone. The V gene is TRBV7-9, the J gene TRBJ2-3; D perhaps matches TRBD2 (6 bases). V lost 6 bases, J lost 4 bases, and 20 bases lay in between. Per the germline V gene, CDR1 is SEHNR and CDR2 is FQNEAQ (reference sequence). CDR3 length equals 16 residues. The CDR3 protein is CASRRAGTPLADTQYF. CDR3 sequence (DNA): TGTGCCAGCAGACGAGCCGGGACTCCCTTGGCAGATACGCAGTATTTT.

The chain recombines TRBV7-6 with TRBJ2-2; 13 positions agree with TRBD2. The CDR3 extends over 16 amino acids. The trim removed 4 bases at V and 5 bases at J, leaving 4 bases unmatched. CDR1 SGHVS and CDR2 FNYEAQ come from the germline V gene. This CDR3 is CASSYGTSGMTGELFF. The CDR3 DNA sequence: TGTGCCAGCAGCTACGGGACTAGCGGGATGACCGGGGAGCTGTTTTTT.

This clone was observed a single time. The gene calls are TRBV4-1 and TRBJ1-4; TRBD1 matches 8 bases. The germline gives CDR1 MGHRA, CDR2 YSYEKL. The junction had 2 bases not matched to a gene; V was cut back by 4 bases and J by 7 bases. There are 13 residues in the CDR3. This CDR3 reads CASSRTGFEKLFF. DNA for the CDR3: TGCGCCAGCAGCCGGACAGGGTTTGAAAAACTGTTTTTT.

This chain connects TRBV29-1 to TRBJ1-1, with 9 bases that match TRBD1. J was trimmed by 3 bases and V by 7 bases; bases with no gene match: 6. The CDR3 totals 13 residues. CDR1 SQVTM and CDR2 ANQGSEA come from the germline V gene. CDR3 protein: CSGSRTGDTEAFF. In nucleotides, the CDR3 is TGCAGCGGTTCCCGGACAGGGGACACTGAAGCTTTCTTT.

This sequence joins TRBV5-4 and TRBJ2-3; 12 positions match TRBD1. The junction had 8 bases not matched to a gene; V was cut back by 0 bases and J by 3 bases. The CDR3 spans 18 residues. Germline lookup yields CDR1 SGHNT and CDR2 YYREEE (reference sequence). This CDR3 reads CASSLEGGQGALTDTQYF. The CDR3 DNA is TGTGCCAGCAGCTTGGAGGGGGGACAGGGGGCGCTGACAGATACGCAGTATTTT.

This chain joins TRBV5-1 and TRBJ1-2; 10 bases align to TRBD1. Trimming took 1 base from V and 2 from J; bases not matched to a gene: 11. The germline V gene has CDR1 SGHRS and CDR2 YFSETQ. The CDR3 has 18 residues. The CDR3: CASSLRLGTGDFNYGYTF. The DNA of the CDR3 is TGCGCCAGCAGCTTGCGACTTGGGACAGGGGATTTCAACTATGGCTACACCTTC.

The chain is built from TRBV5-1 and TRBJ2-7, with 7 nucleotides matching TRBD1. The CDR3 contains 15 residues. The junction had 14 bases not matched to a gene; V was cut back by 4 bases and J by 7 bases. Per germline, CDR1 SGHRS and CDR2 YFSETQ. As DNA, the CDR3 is TGCGCCAGCAGCCCACTCCCTGGACAGGTCGGAGAGCAGTACTTC. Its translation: CASSPLPGQVGEQYF.

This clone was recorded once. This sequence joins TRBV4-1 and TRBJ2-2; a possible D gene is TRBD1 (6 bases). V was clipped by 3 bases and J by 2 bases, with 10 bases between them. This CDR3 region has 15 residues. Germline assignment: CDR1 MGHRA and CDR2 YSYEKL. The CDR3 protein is CASSHGTTNTGELFF. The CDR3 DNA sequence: TGCGCCAGCAGCCATGGGACAACTAACACCGGGGAGCTGTTTTTT.

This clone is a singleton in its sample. The CDR3 DNA follows: TGTGCCTGGAGGAACGGCGGCTTCAACTACGAGCAGTACTTC. This gives the protein CAWRNGGFNYEQYF. The chain uses TRBV30 and TRBJ2-7; D remains unclear. CDR3 length equals 14 residues. With 3 bases removed from V and 3 bases from J, the gap between germline ends came to 15 bases. CDR1 GTSNPN and CDR2 SVGIG come from the germline V gene (reference sequence).

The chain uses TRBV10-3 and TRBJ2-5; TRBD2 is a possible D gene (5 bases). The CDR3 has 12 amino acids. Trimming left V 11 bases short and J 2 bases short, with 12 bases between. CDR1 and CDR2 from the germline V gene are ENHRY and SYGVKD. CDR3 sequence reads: CAAGRDQETQYF. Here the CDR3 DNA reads TGTGCCGCCGGCCGGGATCAAGAGACCCAGTACTTC.

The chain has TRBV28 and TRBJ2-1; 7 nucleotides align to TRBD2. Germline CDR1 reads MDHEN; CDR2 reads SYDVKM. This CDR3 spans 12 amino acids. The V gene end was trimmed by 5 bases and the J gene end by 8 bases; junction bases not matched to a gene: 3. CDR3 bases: TGTGCCAGCAGTGGGGGGGTGTATGAGCAGTTCTTC. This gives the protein CASSGGVYEQFF.

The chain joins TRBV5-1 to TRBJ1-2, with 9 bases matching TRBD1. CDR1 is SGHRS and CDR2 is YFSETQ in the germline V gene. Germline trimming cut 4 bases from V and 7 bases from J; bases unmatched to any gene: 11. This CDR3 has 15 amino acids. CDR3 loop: CASSPPGTGMGGYTF. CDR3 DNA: TGCGCCAGCAGCCCGCCCGGGACAGGGATGGGTGGCTACACCTTC. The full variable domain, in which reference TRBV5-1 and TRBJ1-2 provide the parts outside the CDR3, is KAGVTQTPRYLIKTRGQQVTLSCSPISGHRSVSWYQQTPGQGLQFLFEYFSETQRNKGNFPGRFSGRQFSNSRSEMNVSTLELGDSALYLCASSPPGTGMGGYTFGSGTRLTVV.

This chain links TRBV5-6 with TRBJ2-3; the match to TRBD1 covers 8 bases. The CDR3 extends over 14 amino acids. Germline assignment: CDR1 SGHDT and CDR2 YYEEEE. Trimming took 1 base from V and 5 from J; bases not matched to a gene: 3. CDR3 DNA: TGTGCCAGCAGCTTGACAGGGGGTGGAGATACGCAGTATTTT. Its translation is CASSLTGGGDTQYF.

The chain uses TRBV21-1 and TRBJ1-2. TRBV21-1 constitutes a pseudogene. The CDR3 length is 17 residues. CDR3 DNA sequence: TGTGCCAGCAGCAAAAAGACCTTCAGGAGGATTAGCTATGGCTACACCTTC. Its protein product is CASSKKTFRRISYGYTF.

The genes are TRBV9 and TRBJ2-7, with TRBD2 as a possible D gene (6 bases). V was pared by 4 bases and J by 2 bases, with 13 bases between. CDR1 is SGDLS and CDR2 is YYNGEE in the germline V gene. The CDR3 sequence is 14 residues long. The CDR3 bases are TGTGCCAGCAGCCCACGGACGGGGGCCTACGAGCAGTACTTC. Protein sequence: CASSPRTGAYEQYF.